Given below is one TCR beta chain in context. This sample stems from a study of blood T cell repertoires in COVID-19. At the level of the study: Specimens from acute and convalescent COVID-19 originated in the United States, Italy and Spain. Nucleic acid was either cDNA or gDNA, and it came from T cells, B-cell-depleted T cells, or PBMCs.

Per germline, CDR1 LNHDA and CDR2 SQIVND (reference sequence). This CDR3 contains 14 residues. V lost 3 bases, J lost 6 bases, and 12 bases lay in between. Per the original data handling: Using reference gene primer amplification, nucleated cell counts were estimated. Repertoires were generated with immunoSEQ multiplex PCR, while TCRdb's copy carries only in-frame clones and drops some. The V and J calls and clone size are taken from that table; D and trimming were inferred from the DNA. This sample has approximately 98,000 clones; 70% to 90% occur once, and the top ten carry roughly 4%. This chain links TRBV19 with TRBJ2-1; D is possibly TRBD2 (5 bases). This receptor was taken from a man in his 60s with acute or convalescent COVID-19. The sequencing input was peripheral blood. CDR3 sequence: CASSIGPSSNEQFF. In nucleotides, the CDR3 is TGTGCCAGTAGTATCGGGCCTAGCTCCAATGAGCAGTTCTTC.